These 5 T cell receptor beta chains were all obtained from the same sample, sequenced in a study of blood T cell repertoires in COVID-19. Data came from immunoSEQ multiplex PCR; TCRdb stores just in-frame clones and leaves some out. The repertoire holds approximately 150,000 clones, with less than 90% as singletons. Sequencing input: peripheral blood. The origin of the receptors is a woman in her 70s with acute or convalescent COVID-19.

The chain has TRBV28 and TRBJ2-5; TRBD2 aligns across 11 bases. Trimming removed 6 bases from V and 1 base from J; junction bases left unmatched: 13. The CDR3 consists of 18 residues. Germline values: CDR1 MDHEN, CDR2 SYDVKM. The CDR3 bases are TGTGCCAGCAGAGTTCCGACCGGGACTAGCGGAGGCCAAGAGACCCAGTACTTC. It translates to CASRVPTGTSGGQETQYF.

This chain uses TRBV7-7 with TRBJ2-2, with 8 positions matching TRBD2. With 11 bases clipped from V and 6 bases from J, the junction kept 8 bases outside the gene matches. Germline V gives CDR1 SSHAT, CDR2 FNYEAQ (reference sequence). This CDR3 spans 13 amino acids. Written as DNA, the CDR3 is TGTGCCTCTCCGGGGGGGGAGGCCGGGGAGCTGTTTTTT. Translated, it gives CASPGGEAGELFF. The full variable domain, rest sourced from reference TRBV7-7 and TRBJ2-2, is GAGVSQSPRYKVTKRGQDVTLRCDPISSHATLYWYQQALGQGPEFLTYFNYEAQPDKSGLPSDRFSAERPEGSISTLTIQRTEQRDSAMYRCASPGGEAGELFFGEGSRLTVL.

The genes are TRBV7-2 and TRBJ2-1, with D perhaps TRBD2 (6 bases). V shed 2 bases and J shed 4 bases, with 18 bases lying between them. The CDR3 is 17 residues long. The germline gives CDR1 SGHTA, CDR2 FQGNSA. The chain's CDR3 is CASSLSSVSGIYNEQFF. CDR3 nucleotide sequence: TGTGCCAGCAGCTTATCGTCTGTTAGCGGAATTTACAATGAGCAGTTCTTC.

The CDR3 here is CASSPDRERAEAFF. The CDR3 region has the DNA TGTGCCAGCAGCCCGGACAGGGAAAGAGCTGAAGCTTTCTTT. This sequence joins TRBV9 and TRBJ1-1; TRBD1 matches at 8 bases. Losses at the gene ends were 4 bases for V and 6 bases for J; bases not matched to a gene: 8. This CDR3 spans 14 amino acids. Per germline, CDR1 SGDLS and CDR2 YYNGEE.

V and J are TRBV6-5 and TRBJ1-2; 8 bases map to TRBD1. Germline V lookup: CDR1 MNHEY, CDR2 SVGAGI. The CDR3 length is 15 residues. Losses at the gene ends were 2 bases for V and 3 bases for J; bases not matched to a gene: 5. CDR3 sequence reads: CASSYRTGKHYGYTF. CDR3 DNA sequence: TGTGCCAGCAGTTACCGGACAGGGAAACACTATGGCTACACCTTC.